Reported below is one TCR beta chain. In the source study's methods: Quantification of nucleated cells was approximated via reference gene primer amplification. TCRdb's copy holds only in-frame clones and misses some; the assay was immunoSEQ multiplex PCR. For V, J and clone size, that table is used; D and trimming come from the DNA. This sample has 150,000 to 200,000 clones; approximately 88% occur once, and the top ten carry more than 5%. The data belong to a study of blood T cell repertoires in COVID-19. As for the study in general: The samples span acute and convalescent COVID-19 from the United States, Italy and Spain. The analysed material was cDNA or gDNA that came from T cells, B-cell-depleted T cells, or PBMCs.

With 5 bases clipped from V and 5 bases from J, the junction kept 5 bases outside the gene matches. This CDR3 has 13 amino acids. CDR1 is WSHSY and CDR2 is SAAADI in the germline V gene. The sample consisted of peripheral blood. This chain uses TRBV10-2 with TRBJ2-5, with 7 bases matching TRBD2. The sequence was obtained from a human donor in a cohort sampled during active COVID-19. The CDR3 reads CASSPTSWETQYF. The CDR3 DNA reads TGCGCCAGCAGTCCGACTAGCTGGGAGACCCAGTACTTC.